The clone carrying this T cell receptor beta chain was detected only once. Its antigen is still unknown. The sequencing template was cDNA reverse transcribed from extracted RNA. Generated by immunoSEQ multiplex PCR, the TCRdb table keeps only in-frame clones and is missing some. The repertoire holds just over 150,000 clones, with less than 65% as singletons. This record belongs to a study of CD8+ T cells in alopecia areata. Study-level points and caveats: In patients, TCRs were shared less clearly than in mice, and HLA may possibly be involved.

Sorting of CD4+ and CD8+ T cells was performed on PBMCs. The CDR3 runs 15 residues. V was clipped by 0 bases and J by 7 bases; unmatched bases: 3. The germline CDR1 and CDR2 sequences are LGHNA and YSLEER. The receptor was isolated from a human donor with alopecia areata. The genes are TRBV4-3 and TRBJ2-1, with 10 bases aligning to TRBD2. The sequencing used CD8+ T cells sorted from blood, collected at week 0. The CDR3 DNA reads as TGCGCCAGCAGCCAAGATAGCGGGGGGATGAATGAGCAGTTCTTC. This encodes CASSQDSGGMNEQFF.